The rows below give T cell receptor beta chains drawn from one sample of a study of OX40 agonist ivuxolimab in advanced cancers. Clones were sequenced by immunoSEQ multiplex PCR, and TCRdb holds only the in-frame ones, with some missing. The sample consists of about 76,000 clones, approximately 88% of them appearing once. This specimen consisted of CD4+ or CD8+ T cells sorted from blood, obtained in a trial of the OX40 agonist ivuxolimab. Receptor source: an adult with an advanced solid tumor such as melanoma, head and neck, liver or kidney cancer. The CDR3 runs from the conserved cysteine through the conserved F or W. A D gene is named only where the DNA matches it firmly. Some rows mark clone size as missing; the rest say once, few, many or name a class of expanded clone.

v_gene	abundance	j_gene	d_gene	CDR3aa	CDR3nt
TRBV11-3	.	TRBJ2-3	TRBD2	CASSRIFVAGVLDTQYF	TGTGCCAGCAGCCGAATCTTCGTGGCGGGAGTCCTGGATACGCAGTATTTT
TRBV15	once	TRBJ2-1	TRBD2	CATSRVAGGGYNEQFF	TGTGCCACCAGCAGAGTAGCGGGAGGGGGTTACAATGAGCAGTTCTTC
TRBV27	.	TRBJ1-1	.	CASSSAGPMNTEAFF	TGTGCCAGCAGTTCCGCCGGGCCGATGAACACTGAAGCTTTCTTT
TRBV14	.	TRBJ2-7	.	CASSSGYEQYF	TGTGCCAGCAGCTCGGGGTACGAGCAGTACTTC
TRBV28	.	TRBJ2-1	.	CASRVVGDEQFF	TGTGCCAGCCGAGTAGTAGGGGATGAGCAGTTCTTC
TRBV10-3	.	TRBJ2-7	TRBD2	CAISPGTSGNYEQYF	TGTGCCATCAGCCCCGGGACTAGCGGGAATTACGAGCAGTACTTC
TRBV5-1	.	TRBJ2-7	TRBD1	CASRRSRDRAPDEQYF	TGCGCCAGCAGACGTTCCCGGGACAGGGCCCCTGATGAGCAGTACTTC
TRBV11-3	.	TRBJ2-2	.	CASSLVGVNTGELFF	TGTGCCAGCAGCTTAGTTGGAGTGAACACCGGGGAGCTGTTTTTT
TRBV9	.	TRBJ2-3	.	CASSGSVTDTQYF	TGTGCCAGCAGCGGTAGCGTCACAGATACGCAGTATTTT
TRBV5-4	.	TRBJ1-1	.	CASSVGQLNTEAFF	TGTGCCAGCAGCGTAGGACAGTTGAACACTGAAGCTTTCTTT
TRBV5-4	.	TRBJ2-7	TRBD2	CASSFSGSSYEQYF	TGTGCCAGCAGCTTTAGCGGGAGCTCCTACGAGCAGTACTTC
TRBV7-8	.	TRBJ2-1	.	CASSLVGTRLVQYNEQFF	TGTGCCAGCAGCTTAGTGGGTACTAGGCTAGTTCAGTACAATGAGCAGTTCTTC
TRBV6-6	.	TRBJ2-2	.	CASSFRSGELFF	TGTGCCAGCAGTTTCCGGTCCGGGGAGCTGTTTTTT
TRBV2	.	TRBJ2-3	TRBD1	CASSEQGARTDTQYF	TGTGCCAGCAGTGAACAGGGGGCGAGGACAGATACGCAGTATTTT
TRBV10-2	once	TRBJ2-7	TRBD2	CASSDPTSGRYYEQYF	TGCGCCAGCAGTGACCCAACTAGCGGGCGGTACTACGAGCAGTACTTC
TRBV11-2	.	TRBJ2-5	TRBD2	CASSSGGQETQYF	TGTGCCAGCAGCTCGGGGGGACAAGAGACCCAGTACTTC
TRBV19	.	TRBJ1-5	TRBD1	CASSFWDRGYDQPQHF	TGTGCCAGTAGTTTTTGGGACAGGGGGTACGATCAGCCCCAGCATTTT
TRBV4-1	.	TRBJ2-2	.	CASSQDWTNTGELFF	TGCGCCAGCAGCCAAGATTGGACTAACACCGGGGAGCTGTTTTTT
TRBV10-1	.	TRBJ2-7	.	CASRRGPQGEQYF	TGCGCCAGCCGTCGGGGGCCCCAGGGCGAGCAGTACTTC
TRBV27	.	TRBJ1-4	TRBD1	CASGPGQGIWEKLFF	TGTGCCAGTGGACCGGGACAGGGGATCTGGGAAAAACTGTTTTTT
TRBV5-1	once	TRBJ1-1	.	CASRWGASTEAFF	TGCGCCAGCAGATGGGGGGCGTCCACTGAAGCTTTCTTT
TRBV7-8	.	TRBJ2-5	.	CASSLVWVLSGKETQYF	TGTGCCAGCAGCTTAGTTTGGGTTTTATCCGGAAAAGAGACCCAGTACTTC
TRBV19	.	TRBJ1-5	.	CASSIPGQPQHF	TGTGCCAGTAGTATACCGGGACAGCCCCAGCATTTT
TRBV2	.	TRBJ2-2	TRBD1	CASSEGQGNTGELFF	TGTGCCAGCAGTGAGGGACAGGGGAACACCGGGGAGCTGTTTTTT
TRBV15	.	TRBJ2-7	TRBD2	CATSRPGTRYYTEQYF	TGTGCCACCAGCAGACCCGGGACTAGATACTACACCGAGCAGTACTTC
TRBV18	.	TRBJ1-5	.	CASSPGQGGQPQHF	TGTGCCAGCTCACCAGGTCAGGGAGGCCAGCCCCAGCATTTT
TRBV27	.	TRBJ2-7	TRBD1	CASSISGTGGREQYF	TGTGCCAGCAGTATATCCGGGACAGGGGGCCGCGAGCAGTACTTC
TRBV5-1	.	TRBJ2-7	.	CASSLEPFYEQYF	TGCGCCAGCAGCTTGGAACCATTCTACGAGCAGTACTTC
TRBV10-3	.	TRBJ1-4	.	CAISREWGEKLFF	TGTGCCATCAGTAGGGAGTGGGGTGAAAAACTGTTTTTT